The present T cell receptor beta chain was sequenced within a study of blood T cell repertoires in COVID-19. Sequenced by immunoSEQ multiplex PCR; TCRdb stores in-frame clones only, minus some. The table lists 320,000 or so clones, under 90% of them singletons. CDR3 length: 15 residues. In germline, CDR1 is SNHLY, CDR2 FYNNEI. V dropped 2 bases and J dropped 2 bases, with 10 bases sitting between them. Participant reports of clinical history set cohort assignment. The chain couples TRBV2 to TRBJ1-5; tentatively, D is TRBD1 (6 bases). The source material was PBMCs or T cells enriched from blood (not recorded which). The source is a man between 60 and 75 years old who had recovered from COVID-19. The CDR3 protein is CASSENRAGNQPQHF. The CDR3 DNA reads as TGTGCCAGCAGTGAAAACAGGGCGGGCAATCAGCCCCAGCATTTT. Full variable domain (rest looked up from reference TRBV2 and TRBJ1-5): EPEVTQTPSHQVTQMGQEVILRCVPISNHLYFYWYRQILGQKVEFLVSFYNNEISEKSEIFDDQFSVERPDGSNFTLKIRSTKLEDSAMYFCASSENRAGNQPQHFGDGTRLSIL.